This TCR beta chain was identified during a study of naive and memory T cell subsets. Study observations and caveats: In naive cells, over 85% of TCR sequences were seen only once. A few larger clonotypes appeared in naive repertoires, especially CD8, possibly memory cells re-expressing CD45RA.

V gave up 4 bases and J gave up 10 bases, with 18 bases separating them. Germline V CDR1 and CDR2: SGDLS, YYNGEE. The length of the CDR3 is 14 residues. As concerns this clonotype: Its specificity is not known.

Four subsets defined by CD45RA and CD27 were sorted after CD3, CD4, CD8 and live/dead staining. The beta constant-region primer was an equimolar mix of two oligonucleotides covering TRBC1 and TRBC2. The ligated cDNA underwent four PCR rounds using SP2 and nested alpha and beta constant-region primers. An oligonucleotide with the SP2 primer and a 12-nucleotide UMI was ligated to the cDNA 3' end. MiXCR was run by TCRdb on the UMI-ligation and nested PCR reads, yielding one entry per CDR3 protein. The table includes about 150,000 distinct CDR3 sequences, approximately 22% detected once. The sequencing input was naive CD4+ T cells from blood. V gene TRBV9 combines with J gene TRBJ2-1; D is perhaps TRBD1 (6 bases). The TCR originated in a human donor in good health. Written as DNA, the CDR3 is TGTGCCAGCAGCCGAAATGACAGGTTTAAAGAGCAGTTCTTC. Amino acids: CASSRNDRFKEQFF.